A selection of T cell receptor beta chains follows, all from one sample in a study of blood T cell repertoires in COVID-19. Measured with immunoSEQ multiplex PCR; TCRdb has only the in-frame clones, and not every one. Of some 180,000 clones detected, roughly 87% appear once; the ten largest clones hold approximately 21%. Sequencing was carried out using peripheral blood. These TCRs come from a man in his fifties or sixties with active or convalescent COVID-19. The CDR3 runs from the conserved cysteine through the conserved F or W. Each record gives: V gene, clone size, CDR3 protein. Where a row states a size, it is once, few, many or the class of an expanded clone; other rows omit it.

v_gene: TRBV19; abundance: .; CDR3aa: CASSITGANTEAFF
v_gene: TRBV4-2; abundance: .; CDR3aa: CASSQDGLASKNIQYF
v_gene: TRBV5-1; abundance: .; CDR3aa: CASTREPAGNSPLHF
v_gene: TRBV2; abundance: once; CDR3aa: CASRGRDRGPIVSYNEQFF
v_gene: TRBV7-3; abundance: .; CDR3aa: CASSPGLAGGQETQYF
v_gene: TRBV3-1/TRBV3-2; abundance: .; CDR3aa: CASSRWRGAYNEQFF
v_gene: TRBV2; abundance: .; CDR3aa: CASSGTGPDTGELFF
v_gene: TRBV7-3; abundance: .; CDR3aa: CASSKTGGADTIYF
v_gene: TRBV5-1; abundance: .; CDR3aa: CASSLDSGVGGYTF
v_gene: TRBV2; abundance: once; CDR3aa: CASRTDSLQF
v_gene: TRBV24-1; abundance: few; CDR3aa: CATSDPGLTNTGELFF
v_gene: TRBV7-2; abundance: few; CDR3aa: CASSKDPGLAGYSTDTQYF
v_gene: TRBV4-1; abundance: many; CDR3aa: CASSQEGTESGNTIYF
v_gene: TRBV5-3; abundance: .; CDR3aa: CARSLSEGGIVTEAFF
v_gene: TRBV6-2/TRBV6-3; abundance: .; CDR3aa: CASSSPGTGQETQYF
v_gene: TRBV12-3/TRBV12-4; abundance: .; CDR3aa: CASSRDRGNGYTF
v_gene: TRBV10-3; abundance: once; CDR3aa: CAINPDRGTEAFF
v_gene: TRBV2; abundance: .; CDR3aa: CASSGVGGDQPQHF
v_gene: TRBV6-5; abundance: .; CDR3aa: CASSSRDRGLEAFF
v_gene: TRBV6-5; abundance: .; CDR3aa: CASSYSQRTFF
v_gene: TRBV5-1; abundance: once; CDR3aa: CASSLRLAGGQETQYF
v_gene: TRBV6-5; abundance: .; CDR3aa: CASTPSGGDDGYTF
v_gene: TRBV6-2/TRBV6-3; abundance: .; CDR3aa: CASSYLVENSPLHF
v_gene: TRBV28; abundance: .; CDR3aa: CASRQGTDTQYF
v_gene: TRBV27; abundance: .; CDR3aa: CASSLGGGSSYEQYF
v_gene: TRBV7-9; abundance: few; CDR3aa: CATEGAAQFNEKLFF
v_gene: TRBV9; abundance: .; CDR3aa: CASSVVTSSNEQFF
v_gene: TRBV7-6; abundance: .; CDR3aa: CASSPTSRRDTEAFF
v_gene: TRBV6-5; abundance: .; CDR3aa: CASAQGTLAYEQYF
v_gene: TRBV3-1/TRBV3-2; abundance: .; CDR3aa: CASSQGGGEETQYF
v_gene: TRBV5-8; abundance: .; CDR3aa: CASSPGLAGDTDTQYF
v_gene: TRBV10-2; abundance: .; CDR3aa: CASSELNRGDGYTF